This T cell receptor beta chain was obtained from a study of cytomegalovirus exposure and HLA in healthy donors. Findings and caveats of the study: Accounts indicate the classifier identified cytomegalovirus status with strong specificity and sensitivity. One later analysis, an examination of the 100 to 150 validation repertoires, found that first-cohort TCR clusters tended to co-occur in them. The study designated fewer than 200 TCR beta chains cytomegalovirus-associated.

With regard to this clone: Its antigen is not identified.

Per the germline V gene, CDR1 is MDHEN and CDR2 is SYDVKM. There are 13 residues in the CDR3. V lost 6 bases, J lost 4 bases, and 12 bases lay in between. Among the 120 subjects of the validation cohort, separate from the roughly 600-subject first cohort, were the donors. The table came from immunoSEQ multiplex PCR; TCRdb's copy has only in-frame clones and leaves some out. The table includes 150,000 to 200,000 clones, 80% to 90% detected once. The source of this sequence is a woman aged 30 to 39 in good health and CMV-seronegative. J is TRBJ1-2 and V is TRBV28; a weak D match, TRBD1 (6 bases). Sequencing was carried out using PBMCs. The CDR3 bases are TGTGCCAGCAGCAAAGACAGGATCTATGGCTACACCTTC. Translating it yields CASSKDRIYGYTF.